This is a list of T cell receptor beta chains from one sample in a study of shared clonotypes between healthy human individuals. Libraries were prepared by immunoSEQ multiplex PCR; TCRdb keeps only in-frame clonotypes and omits some of them. The data show approximately 2,300,000 clones, with approximately 90% seen just once and about 0.36% held by the top ten. The sample consisted of naive CD4+ T cells from PBMCs. These receptor sequences come from a man younger than 30 in good health. Some clones in this sample may be carry-over from other donors' samples. CDR3s include the opening cysteine and the closing phenylalanine or tryptophan. A D gene is named only where the DNA matches it firmly. For some rows the clone size is stated as once, few or many, or as a class when expanded; others skip it.

d_gene	abundance	j_gene	v_gene	CDR3nt	CDR3aa
-	once	TRBJ2-1	TRBV7-9	TGTGCCAGCAGCTTAGATCGGGAGTGGAAGTTCTTC	CASSLDREWKFF
TRBD2	-	TRBJ2-5	TRBV6-6	TGTGCCAGCAACCGGGGGGGAATAGTCCAAGAGACCCAGTACTTC	CASNRGGIVQETQYF
-	-	TRBJ2-3	TRBV7-3	TGTGCCAGCAGCCAAACAGGGGGGGCAGATACGCAGTATTTT	CASSQTGGADTQYF
-	-	TRBJ2-5	TRBV6-5	TGTGCCAGCAGTTCGCGGGACCCTGCGACGACCCAGTACTTC	CASSSRDPATTQYF
-	-	TRBJ2-1	TRBV28	TGTGCCAGCAATGGCGGGGGCGGTAACAATGAGCAGTTCTTC	CASNGGGGNNEQFF
-	-	TRBJ1-1	TRBV5-1	TGCGCCAGCAGCGGGGCTATGAACACTGAAGCTTTCTTT	CASSGAMNTEAFF
-	-	TRBJ2-7	TRBV7-9	TGTGCCAGCAGCTATGAAGGCGACGAGCAGTACTTC	CASSYEGDEQYF
-	-	TRBJ1-1	TRBV6-6	TGTGCCAGCAGTCTACATACGAACACTGAAGCTTTCTTT	CASSLHTNTEAFF
TRBD2	-	TRBJ2-7	TRBV4-2	TGTGCCAGCAGCCAAGGGACTAGCGGGTACCATCGCACCTACGAGCAGTACTTC	CASSQGTSGYHRTYEQYF
-	once	TRBJ2-1	TRBV18	TGTGCCAGCTCACCATCGGAGCCTATGACAAATGAGCAGTTCTTC	CASSPSEPMTNEQFF
-	-	TRBJ2-6	TRBV27	TGTGCCAGCAGACCACAGGGATGGTACTCTGGGGCCAACGTCCTGACTTTC	CASRPQGWYSGANVLTF
-	-	TRBJ2-5	TRBV18	TGTGCCAGCTCACCACCGCAAAGGCAGCCTGGGACCCAGTACTTC	CASSPPQRQPGTQYF
-	-	TRBJ2-7	TRBV18	TGTGCCAGCTCACCTTCCGGGACCAGCTACTACGAGCAGTACTTC	CASSPSGTSYYEQYF
-	-	TRBJ1-2	TRBV9	TGTGCCAGCAGCGTTGGAAGAAATGAATATGGCTACACCTTC	CASSVGRNEYGYTF
-	-	TRBJ1-3	TRBV5-4	TGTGCCAGCAGCCCATTCCCAGGGAACACGGGAAACACCATATATTTT	CASSPFPGNTGNTIYF
TRBD2	-	TRBJ2-7	TRBV6-6	TGTGCCAGCAGGAACGGACTAGCGGGAGCCGAGCAGTACTTC	CASRNGLAGAEQYF
-	-	TRBJ2-7	TRBV18	TGTGCCAGCTCACCCGGCCCGAAAGGGCCCTACGAGCAGTACTTC	CASSPGPKGPYEQYF
-	-	TRBJ2-3	TRBV2	TGTGCCAGCAGGCTGGGACTTCCCGAGGATACGCAGTATTTT	CASRLGLPEDTQYF
TRBD1	-	TRBJ2-7	TRBV2	TGTGCCAGCAGCCGACAGGGGGAACTGCCTGGTGGCGAGCAGTACTTC	CASSRQGELPGGEQYF
TRBD2	-	TRBJ2-1	TRBV29-1	TGCAGCGCCCTCACTAGCGAGACCCATCATCTCTCCTACAATGAGCAGTTCTTC	CSALTSETHHLSYNEQFF